These 13 T cell receptor beta chains came from one sample sequenced in a study of vaccination effects on CD4 cells after COVID-19. Only in-frame clones appear in the TCRdb table, and some are missing; sequencing was by immunoSEQ multiplex PCR. The repertoire consists of roughly 35,000 clones, with around 79% occurring once and the leading ten covering under 8%. Having been cultured for roughly 11 days, the cells underwent CD4+ T cell isolation. PCR-confirmed SARS-CoV-2 infection occurred in the person between March and December 2020. The participants, recipients of two vaccine doses, got either BNT162b2 or mRNA-1273. For these receptors, no antigen is known. Sample: CD4+ T cells from PBMCs cultured without peptide, taken after COVID-19 vaccination. These receptors came from a human donor who had a prior SARS-CoV-2 infection.

J is TRBJ2-6 and V is TRBV10-3; D is uncertain. CDR3 size: 14 residues. Germline V gives CDR1 ENHRY, CDR2 SYGVKD. V lost 10 bases to trimming and J lost 4 bases, with 14 bases between them. The CDR3 region is CATTEHAGANVLTF. The CDR3 nucleotides are TGTGCCACAACCGAACACGCCGGGGCCAACGTCCTGACTTTC.

The chain uses TRBV5-1 and TRBJ1-2; TRBD1 matches 8 bases. J lost 10 bases, V lost 2 bases, and 10 bases had no gene match. Germline V CDR1 and CDR2: SGHRS, YFSETQ. This CDR3 is built from 14 residues. The CDR3 loop is CASSLDRGGGDYTF. CDR3 bases: TGCGCCAGCAGCTTAGACAGGGGTGGCGGGGACTACACCTTC.

This chain joins TRBV7-2 and TRBJ2-7; no reliable D call. The V gene's germline CDR1 is SGHTA and CDR2 FQGNSA. V shed 5 bases and J shed 4 bases, with 12 bases lying between them. The CDR3 loop spans 13 amino acids. The CDR3 bases are TGTGCCAGCAGCACAAATTACTTGTACGAGCAGTACTTC. It specifies CASSTNYLYEQYF.

The chain employs TRBV9 and TRBJ2-1; D not certain. Germline lookup yields CDR1 SGDLS and CDR2 YYNGEE. The CDR3 has 17 amino acids. V was pared by 1 base and J by 1 base, with 15 bases between. DNA of the CDR3: TGTGCCAGCAGCGTAAAGGGTCGACTGGCTTCCTACAATGAGCAGTTCTTC. Its translation is CASSVKGRLASYNEQFF.

This clone was seen a few times. This chain joins TRBV7-9 and TRBJ2-7, with D possibly TRBD1 on 5 matching bases. The germline V gene encodes CDR1 SEHNR and CDR2 FQNEAQ (reference sequence). V was pared by 2 bases and J by 5 bases, with 13 bases between. This CDR3 contains 14 residues. The CDR3 DNA sequence: TGTGCCAGCAGCTTATACGTGGGCAGGGACGAGCAGTACTTC. This sequence encodes CASSLYVGRDEQYF. Combining the CDR3 with reference TRBV7-9 and TRBJ2-7 gives the whole variable domain DTGVSQNPRHKITKRGQNVTFRCDPISEHNRLYWYRQTLGQGPEFLTYFQNEAQLEKSRLLSDRFSAERPKGSFSTLEIQRTEQGDSAMYLCASSLYVGRDEQYFGPGTRLTVT.

The V and J genes are TRBV5-1 and TRBJ2-7; TRBD1 might be the D (5 bases). This CDR3 comprises 15 residues. V was shortened by 4 bases and J by 2 bases, with 16 bases between the two germline ends. Germline V lookup: CDR1 SGHRS, CDR2 YFSETQ. The CDR3 protein is CASSILTDNAYEQYF. CDR3 coding DNA: TGCGCCAGCAGCATACTGACAGACAACGCCTACGAGCAGTACTTC.

The J gene is TRBJ2-7, the V gene TRBV5-1; D tentatively fits TRBD1 or TRBD2 (5 bases each). Germline assignment: CDR1 SGHRS and CDR2 YFSETQ. Trimming cost V 4 bases and J 2 bases, with 13 bases left between them. The CDR3 sequence is 14 residues long. CDR3: CASSPGTATYEQYF. DNA for the CDR3: TGCGCCAGCAGCCCCGGGACGGCTACCTACGAGCAGTACTTC.

This sequence joins TRBV7-9 and TRBJ2-7; D tentatively reads TRBD1 or TRBD2 (5 bases each). This CDR3 has 14 residues. Trimming left V 4 bases short and J 3 bases short, with 13 bases between. The germline V gene encodes CDR1 SEHNR and CDR2 FQNEAQ (reference sequence). The CDR3 coding sequence is TGTGCCAGCAGCTGGGGGATCCACAGCTACGAGCAGTACTTC. This encodes CASSWGIHSYEQYF.

This clone was observed a single time. This chain uses TRBV25-1 with TRBJ2-7; no firm D call. The CDR3 runs to 13 residues. CDR1 is MGHDK, CDR2 SYGVNS, per germline. V dropped 3 bases and J dropped 6 bases, with 12 bases sitting between them. CDR3 bases: TGTGCCAGCAGTGATGGGCCCTTCTCCGAGCAGTACTTC. Protein: CASSDGPFSEQYF.

The chain carries TRBV24-1 and TRBJ1-5; D not certain. The CDR3 covers 17 residues. The germline V gene has CDR1 KGHDR and CDR2 SFDVKD. V was pared by 2 bases and J by 0 bases, with 13 bases between. As DNA, the CDR3 is TGTGCCACCAGTGATTCCCTCCAGACCGATAGCAATCAGCCCCAGCATTTT. Translated, it gives CATSDSLQTDSNQPQHF.

The chain has TRBV6-2 or TRBV6-3 and TRBJ2-7, with a possible D match to TRBD1 (6 bases). The V and J ends lost 0 bases and 1 base respectively, with 13 bases between them. The CDR3 covers 16 residues. CDR1 and CDR2 (germline): MNHEY, SVGEGT. The chain's CDR3 is CASSYSWQGTSYEQYF. The CDR3, as DNA: TGTGCCAGCAGTTACTCGTGGCAGGGGACATCCTACGAGCAGTACTTC.

V usage is TRBV19 and J usage is TRBJ1-6, with D possibly being TRBD1 (6 bases). V was trimmed by 6 bases and J by 7 bases, leaving 10 bases between them. Germline assignment: CDR1 LNHDA and CDR2 SQIVND (reference sequence). The CDR3 contains 13 residues. CDR3 DNA sequence: TGTGCCAGTAGATGGACAGCCAATTCACCCCTCCACTTT. This codes for CASRWTANSPLHF.

The gene calls are TRBV4-2 and TRBJ2-1; no clear D. CDR1 and CDR2 (germline): LGHNA, YNFKEQ. V was shortened by 1 base and J by 7 bases, with 8 bases between the two germline ends. The CDR3 is made up of 13 amino acids. The CDR3 bases are TGTGCCAGCAGCCAAGTCACCGGGAATGAGCAGTTCTTC. Its translation: CASSQVTGNEQFF.